The present T cell receptor (beta chain) was sequenced within a study of control samples from healthy donors and cancer patients. The CDR3 spans 17 residues. Germline CDR1 MGHRA, CDR2 YSYEKL. V dropped 0 bases and J dropped 7 bases, with 19 bases sitting between them. Profiling relied on immunoSEQ multiplex PCR, and the TCRdb table lists in-frame clones only, not all of them. The sample has about 2,400 clones; about 98% are singletons. V usage is TRBV4-1 and J usage is TRBJ2-1; D is ambiguous. The material sequenced was PBMCs. The origin of this receptor is a man between 70 and 80 years old with head and neck cancer. The CDR3 reads CASSQDSSVSRRNEQFF. CDR3 nucleotide sequence: TGCGCCAGCAGCCAAGATTCGTCGGTGTCCCGACGGAATGAGCAGTTCTTC.